This T cell receptor beta chain was recorded in a study of Ad26.COV2.S vaccination and SARS-CoV-2 variants. The wider study: Among those in the COV1001 Ad26.COV2.S trial arm was the donor. Ad26.COV2.S given intramuscularly, once or twice 56 days apart. Findings and caveats of the study: Participants in the vaccine arm had higher spike-specific TCR breadth; placebo recipients had lower.

The CDR3 totals 19 residues. This clone was detected once. Antigen unknown. Treatment defined: some 20 received Ad26.COV2.S at low or high dose, single or two shots; 5 received placebo; per-sample allocation not given. All samples were drawn on day 63, counting from the first vaccine or placebo injection. Ad26.COV2.S expressed prefusion-stabilized spike from the original Wuhan strain. Using immunoSEQ multiplex PCR, the repertoire was profiled, and TCRdb retains in-frame clones only, with some absent. The table lists approximately 350,000 clones, around nine tenths of them singletons. Specimen: peripheral blood, collected in a trial of Ad26.COV2.S vaccine versus placebo. The clonotype was recovered from a person between 18 and 60 years old who received the Ad26.COV2.S COVID-19 vaccine or a placebo. V and J are TRBV21-1 and TRBJ1-5. TRBV21-1 is labeled a pseudogene. The CDR3 is CASSKVAGARLCGNQPQHF. In DNA form, the CDR3 reads TGTGCCAGCAGCAAAGTCGCGGGGGCGCGACTGTGTGGCAATCAGCCCCAGCATTTT.